This TCR beta chain is drawn from a study of T cells in localized non-small cell lung cancer. Of note for this clone: Its antigen is unknown.

Notes on the study in general: Sequencing covered just one tumor region, so heterogeneity cannot be ruled out. Of the tissues analyzed, uninvolved adjacent lung showed maximal T cell clonality, greater than tumor.

Sequencing was performed with immunoSEQ multiplex PCR; in TCRdb, only in-frame clones are kept and a portion is missing. Altogether tens of thousands of clones are present, around 88% being singletons, with the ten largest covering 6.4%. The V gene lost 1 base and the J gene lost 6 bases, with 12 bases spanning the gap. The CDR3 has 15 amino acids. Germline V lookup: CDR1 SEHNR, CDR2 FQNEAQ (reference sequence). The source of this sequence is a man between 40 and 75 years old with stage I lung adenocarcinoma. J is TRBJ1-4 and V is TRBV7-9, with a possible D match to TRBD1 (6 bases). The source material was peripheral blood, sampled before any cancer treatment. CDR3 in amino acids: CASSLVGGRDEKLFF. The CDR3, as DNA: TGTGCCAGCAGCTTAGTGGGGGGCAGGGATGAAAAACTGTTTTTT. The full variable domain, in which reference TRBV7-9 and TRBJ1-4 provide the parts outside the CDR3, is DTGVSQNPRHKITKRGQNVTFRCDPISEHNRLYWYRQTLGQGPEFLTYFQNEAQLEKSRLLSDRFSAERPKGSFSTLEIQRTEQGDSAMYLCASSLVGGRDEKLFFGSGTQLSVL.